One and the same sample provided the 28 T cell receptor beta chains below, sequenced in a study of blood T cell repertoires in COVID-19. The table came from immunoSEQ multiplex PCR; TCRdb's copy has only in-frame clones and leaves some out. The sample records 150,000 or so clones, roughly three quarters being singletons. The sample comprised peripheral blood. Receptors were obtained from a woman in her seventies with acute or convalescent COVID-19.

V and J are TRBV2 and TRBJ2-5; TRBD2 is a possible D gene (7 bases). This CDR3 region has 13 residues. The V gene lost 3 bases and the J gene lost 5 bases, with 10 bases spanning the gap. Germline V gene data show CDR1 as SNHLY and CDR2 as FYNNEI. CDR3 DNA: TGTGCCAGCAGTGAGGAGGGGGGGGAGACCCAGTACTTC. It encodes CASSEEGGETQYF.

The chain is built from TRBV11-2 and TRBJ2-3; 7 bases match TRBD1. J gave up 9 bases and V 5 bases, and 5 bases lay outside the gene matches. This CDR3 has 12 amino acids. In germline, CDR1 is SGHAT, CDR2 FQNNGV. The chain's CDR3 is CASSPQGVTQYF. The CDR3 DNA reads TGTGCCAGCAGCCCCCAGGGGGTGACGCAGTATTTT. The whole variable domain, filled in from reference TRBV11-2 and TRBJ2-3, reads EAGVAQSPRYKIIEKRQSVAFWCNPISGHATLYWYQQILGQGPKLLIQFQNNGVVDDSQLPKDRFSAERLKGVDSTLKIQPAKLEDSAVYLCASSPQGVTQYFGPGTRLTVL.

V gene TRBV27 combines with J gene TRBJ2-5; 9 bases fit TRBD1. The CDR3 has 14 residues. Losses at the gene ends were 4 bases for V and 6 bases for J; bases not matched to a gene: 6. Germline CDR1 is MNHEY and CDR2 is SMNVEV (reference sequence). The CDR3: CASSSPGQGKTQYF. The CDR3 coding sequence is TGTGCCAGCAGTTCCCCGGGACAGGGAAAGACCCAGTACTTC.

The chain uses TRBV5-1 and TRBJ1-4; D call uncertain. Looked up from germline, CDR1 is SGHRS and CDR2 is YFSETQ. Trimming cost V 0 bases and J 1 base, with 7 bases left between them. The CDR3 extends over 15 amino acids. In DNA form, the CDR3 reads TGCGCCAGCAGCTTGGGAGGGAGAACTAATGAAAAACTGTTTTTT. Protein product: CASSLGGRTNEKLFF.

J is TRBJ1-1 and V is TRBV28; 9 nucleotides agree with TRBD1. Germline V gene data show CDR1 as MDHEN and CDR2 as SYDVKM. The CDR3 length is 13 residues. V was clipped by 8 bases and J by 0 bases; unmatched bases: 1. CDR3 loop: CASHRGLNTEAFF. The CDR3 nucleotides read TGTGCCAGCCACAGGGGGCTGAACACTGAAGCTTTCTTT.

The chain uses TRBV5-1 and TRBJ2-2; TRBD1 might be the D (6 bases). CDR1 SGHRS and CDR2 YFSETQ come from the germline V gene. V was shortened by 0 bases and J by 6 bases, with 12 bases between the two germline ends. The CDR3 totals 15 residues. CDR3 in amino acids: CASSLVQGVAGELFF. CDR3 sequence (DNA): TGCGCCAGCAGCTTGGTACAGGGTGTGGCCGGGGAGCTGTTTTTT.

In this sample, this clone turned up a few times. CDR3 loop: CASSLDGQGNSPLHF. CDR3 DNA sequence: TGTGCCAGCAGCTTGGATGGCCAGGGTAATTCACCCCTCCACTTT. V usage is TRBV5-5 and J usage is TRBJ1-6; possible D gene TRBD1, 5 bases. The V end was cut by 0 bases, the J end by 6 bases, with 10 bases between. The CDR3 runs 15 residues. The germline V gene encodes CDR1 SGHKS and CDR2 YYEKEE (reference sequence).

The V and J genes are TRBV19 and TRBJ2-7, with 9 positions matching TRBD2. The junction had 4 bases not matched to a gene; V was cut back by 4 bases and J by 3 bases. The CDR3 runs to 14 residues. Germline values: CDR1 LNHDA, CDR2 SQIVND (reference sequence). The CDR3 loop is CASSRAGGGYEQYF. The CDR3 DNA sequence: TGTGCCAGTAGTAGAGCGGGAGGAGGCTACGAGCAGTACTTC.

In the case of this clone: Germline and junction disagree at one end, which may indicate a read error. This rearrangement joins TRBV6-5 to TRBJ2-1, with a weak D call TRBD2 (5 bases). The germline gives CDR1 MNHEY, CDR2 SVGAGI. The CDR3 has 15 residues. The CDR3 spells CASSDSIGDYNEQFF. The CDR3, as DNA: TGTGCCAGCAGTGACTCCATCGGGGATTACAATGAGCAGTTCTTC.

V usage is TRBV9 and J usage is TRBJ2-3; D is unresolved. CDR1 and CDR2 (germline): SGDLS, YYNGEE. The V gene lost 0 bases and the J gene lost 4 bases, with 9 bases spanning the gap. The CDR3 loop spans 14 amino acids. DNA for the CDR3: TGTGCCAGCAGCGTAGCTCGAGCCCCAGATACGCAGTATTTT. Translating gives CASSVARAPDTQYF.

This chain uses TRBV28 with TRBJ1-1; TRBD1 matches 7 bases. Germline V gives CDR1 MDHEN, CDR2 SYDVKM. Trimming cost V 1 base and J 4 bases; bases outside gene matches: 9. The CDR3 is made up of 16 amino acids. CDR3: CASSLSLGQSRTEAFF. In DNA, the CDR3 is TGTGCCAGCAGTTTATCCCTGGGACAGTCGCGCACTGAAGCTTTCTTT.

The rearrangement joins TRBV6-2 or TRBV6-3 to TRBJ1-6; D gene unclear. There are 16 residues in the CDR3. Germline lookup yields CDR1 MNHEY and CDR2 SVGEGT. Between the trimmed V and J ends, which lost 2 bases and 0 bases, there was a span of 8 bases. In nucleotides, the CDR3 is TGTGCCAGCAGTTACCCGAGAGGCTCCTATAATTCACCCCTCCACTTT. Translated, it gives CASSYPRGSYNSPLHF.

The CDR3 is CASSTRPGTGVRYEQYF. CDR3 nucleotide sequence: TGTGCCAGTAGTACGCGGCCCGGGACAGGGGTAAGGTACGAGCAGTACTTC. The chain recombines TRBV19 with TRBJ2-7; 10 nucleotides line up with TRBD1. The CDR3 sequence is 17 residues long. V shed 4 bases, J shed 4 bases, and the junction held 13 bases outside the gene matches. CDR1 is LNHDA and CDR2 is SQIVND in the germline V gene (reference sequence).

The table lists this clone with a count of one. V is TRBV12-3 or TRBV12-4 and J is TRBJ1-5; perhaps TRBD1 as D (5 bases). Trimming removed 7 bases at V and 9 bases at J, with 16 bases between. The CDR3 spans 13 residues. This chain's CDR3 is CASTRQWYGPQHF. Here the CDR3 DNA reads TGTGCCAGCACCCGACAGTGGTATGGGCCCCAGCATTTT.

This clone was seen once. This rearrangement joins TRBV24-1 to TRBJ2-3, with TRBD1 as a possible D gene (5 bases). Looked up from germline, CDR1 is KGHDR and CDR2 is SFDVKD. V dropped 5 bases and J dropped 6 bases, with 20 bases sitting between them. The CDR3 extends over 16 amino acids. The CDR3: CATSAVRVGRSDTQYF. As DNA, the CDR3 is TGTGCCACCAGTGCCGTCAGGGTAGGGCGGTCGGATACGCAGTATTTT.

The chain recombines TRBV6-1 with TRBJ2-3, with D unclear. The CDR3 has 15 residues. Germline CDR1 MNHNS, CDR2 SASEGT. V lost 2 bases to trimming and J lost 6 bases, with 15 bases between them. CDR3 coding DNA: TGTGCCAGCAGTGAACGGGTTGCGCCCGGGGATACGCAGTATTTT. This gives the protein CASSERVAPGDTQYF.

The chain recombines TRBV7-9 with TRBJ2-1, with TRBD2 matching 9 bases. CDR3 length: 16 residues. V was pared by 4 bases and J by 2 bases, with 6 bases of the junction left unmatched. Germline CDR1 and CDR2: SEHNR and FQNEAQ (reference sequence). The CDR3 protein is CASSSPGLAPYNEQFF. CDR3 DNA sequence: TGTGCCAGCAGCTCACCCGGACTAGCGCCCTACAATGAGCAGTTCTTC.

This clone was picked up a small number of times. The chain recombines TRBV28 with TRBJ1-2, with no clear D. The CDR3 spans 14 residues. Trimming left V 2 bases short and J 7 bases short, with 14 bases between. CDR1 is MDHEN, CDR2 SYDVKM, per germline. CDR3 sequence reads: CASSLAPGWAGYTF. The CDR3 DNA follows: TGTGCCAGCAGTTTAGCCCCTGGGTGGGCTGGCTACACCTTC.

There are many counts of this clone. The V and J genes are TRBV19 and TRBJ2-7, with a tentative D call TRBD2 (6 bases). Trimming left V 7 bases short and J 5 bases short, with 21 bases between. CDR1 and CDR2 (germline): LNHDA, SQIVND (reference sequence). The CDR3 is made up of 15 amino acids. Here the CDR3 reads CASIPRGRRVHEQYF. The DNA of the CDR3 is TGTGCCAGTATCCCTAGAGGACGGAGGGTACACGAGCAGTACTTC.

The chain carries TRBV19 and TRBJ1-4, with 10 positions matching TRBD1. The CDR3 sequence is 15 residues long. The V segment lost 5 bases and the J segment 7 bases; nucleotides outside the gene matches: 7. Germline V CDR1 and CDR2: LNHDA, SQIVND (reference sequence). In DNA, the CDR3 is TGTGCCAGTAGTCCCCGGACAGGGGGGGGTGAAAAACTGTTTTTT. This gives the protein CASSPRTGGGEKLFF.

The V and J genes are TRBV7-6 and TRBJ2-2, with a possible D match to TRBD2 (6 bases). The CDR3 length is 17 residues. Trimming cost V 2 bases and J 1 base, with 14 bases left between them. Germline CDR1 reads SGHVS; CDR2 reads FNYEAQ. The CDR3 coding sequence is TGTGCCAGCAGCTTACCCGAGGGAGGAGGGAACACCGGGGAGCTGTTTTTT. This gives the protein CASSLPEGGGNTGELFF.

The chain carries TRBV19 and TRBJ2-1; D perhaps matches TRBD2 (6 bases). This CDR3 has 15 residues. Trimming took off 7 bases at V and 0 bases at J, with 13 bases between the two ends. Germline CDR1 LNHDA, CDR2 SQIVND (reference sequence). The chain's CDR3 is CASIPDGSSYNEQFF. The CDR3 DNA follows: TGTGCCAGTATCCCCGACGGGAGCTCCTACAATGAGCAGTTCTTC.

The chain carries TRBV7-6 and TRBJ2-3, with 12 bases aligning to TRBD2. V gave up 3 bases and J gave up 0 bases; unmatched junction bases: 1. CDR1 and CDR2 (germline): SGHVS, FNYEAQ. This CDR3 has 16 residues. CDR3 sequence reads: CASSFGTSGSTDTQYF. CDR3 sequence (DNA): TGTGCCAGCAGCTTCGGGACTAGCGGGAGCACAGATACGCAGTATTTT.

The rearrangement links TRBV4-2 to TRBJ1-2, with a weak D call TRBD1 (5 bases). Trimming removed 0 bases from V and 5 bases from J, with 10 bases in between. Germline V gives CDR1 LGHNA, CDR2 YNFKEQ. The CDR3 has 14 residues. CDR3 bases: TGTGCCAGCAGCCAAGAGAGGGAGGGGTATGGCTACACCTTC. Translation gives CASSQEREGYGYTF.

CDR3 in amino acids: CASSNKGAHTDTQYF. DNA for the CDR3: TGTGCCAGCAGCAATAAGGGGGCCCACACAGATACGCAGTATTTT. The rearrangement links TRBV21-1 to TRBJ2-3; TRBD1 reflects the table's D call only, with no check against the DNA. TRBV21-1 is reported as a pseudogene. The CDR3 spans 15 residues.

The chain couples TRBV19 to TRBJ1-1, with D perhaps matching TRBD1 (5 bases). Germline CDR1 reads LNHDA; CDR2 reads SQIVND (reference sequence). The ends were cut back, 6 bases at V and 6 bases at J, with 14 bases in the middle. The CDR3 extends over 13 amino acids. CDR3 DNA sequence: TGTGCCAGTAGGCGGGACGGAGACGCTGAAGCTTTCTTT. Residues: CASRRDGDAEAFF.

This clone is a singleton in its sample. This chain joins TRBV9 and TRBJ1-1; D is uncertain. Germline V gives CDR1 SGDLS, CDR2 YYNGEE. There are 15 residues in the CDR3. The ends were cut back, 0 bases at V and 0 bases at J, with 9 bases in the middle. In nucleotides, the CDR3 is TGTGCCAGCAGCGTAGTGGAGGAGATGAACACTGAAGCTTTCTTT. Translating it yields CASSVVEEMNTEAFF. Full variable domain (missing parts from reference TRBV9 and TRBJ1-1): DSGVTQTPKHLITATGQRVTLRCSPRSGDLSVYWYQQSLDQGLQFLIQYYNGEERAKGNILERFSAQQFPDLHSELNLSSLELGDSALYFCASSVVEEMNTEAFFGQGTRLTVV.

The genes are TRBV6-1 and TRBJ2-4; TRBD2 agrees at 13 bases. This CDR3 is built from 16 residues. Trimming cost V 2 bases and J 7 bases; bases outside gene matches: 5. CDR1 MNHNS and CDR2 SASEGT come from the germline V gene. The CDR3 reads CASSETSGRVTNIQYF. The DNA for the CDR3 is TGTGCCAGCAGTGAAACTAGCGGGAGGGTAACGAACATTCAGTACTTC.